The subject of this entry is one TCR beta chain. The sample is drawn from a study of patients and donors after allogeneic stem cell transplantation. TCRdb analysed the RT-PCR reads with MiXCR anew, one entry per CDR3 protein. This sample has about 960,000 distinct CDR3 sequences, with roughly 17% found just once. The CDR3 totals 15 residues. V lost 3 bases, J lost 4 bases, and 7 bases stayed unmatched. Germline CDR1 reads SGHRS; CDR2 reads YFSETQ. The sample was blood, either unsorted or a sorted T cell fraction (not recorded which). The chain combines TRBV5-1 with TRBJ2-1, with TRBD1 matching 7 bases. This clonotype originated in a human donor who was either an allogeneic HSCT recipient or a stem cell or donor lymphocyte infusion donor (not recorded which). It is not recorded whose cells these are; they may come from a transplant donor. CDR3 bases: TGCGCCAGCAGCTCCACAGGGGATAATTACAATGAGCAGTTCTTC. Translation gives CASSSTGDNYNEQFF.